Shown below are 7 T cell receptor beta chains from a single sample sequenced in a study of shared clonotypes between healthy human individuals. Sequencing was performed with immunoSEQ multiplex PCR; in TCRdb, only in-frame clones are kept and a portion is missing. This table holds about 2 million clones, about 95% found once. In the naive CD8 group, cells lacked CD45RO and were positively selected for CCR7, so terminally differentiated effector memory CD45RA+ cells were left out. The sequenced sample consisted of naive CD8+ T cells sorted from blood. The receptor set was obtained from a man between 18 and 35 years old in good health.

The chain couples TRBV27 to TRBJ2-7, with D perhaps being TRBD1 or TRBD2 (5 bases each). This CDR3 is built from 14 residues. V was shortened by 7 bases and J by 3 bases, with 16 bases between the two germline ends. The germline gives CDR1 MNHEY, CDR2 SMNVEV (reference sequence). The CDR3, as DNA: TGTGCCAGCAACCCCTCGGGACGGCGCTACGAGCAGTACTTC. Protein product: CASNPSGRRYEQYF.

This CDR3 reads CASSLRTSNTEAFF. Written as DNA, the CDR3 is TGTGCCAGCAGTCTACGGACATCGAACACTGAAGCTTTCTTT. The chain has TRBV28 and TRBJ1-1; D perhaps matches TRBD1 (5 bases). CDR1 and CDR2 from the germline V gene are MDHEN and SYDVKM. V dropped 5 bases and J dropped 1 base, with 11 bases sitting between them. CDR3 length equals 14 residues.

V is TRBV29-1 and J is TRBJ2-1; unclear D gene. Trimming removed 3 bases at V and 2 bases at J, with 8 bases between. Germline values: CDR1 SQVTM, CDR2 ANQGSEA. CDR3 length: 13 residues. The CDR3 sequence is CSVDVRTYNEQFF. CDR3 nucleotide sequence: TGCAGCGTTGACGTCCGCACCTACAATGAGCAGTTCTTC.

The chain has TRBV9 and TRBJ1-4; no clear D gene. This CDR3 region has 12 residues. V was pared by 3 bases and J by 10 bases, with 10 bases between. CDR1 and CDR2 from the germline V gene are SGDLS and YYNGEE. DNA for the CDR3: TGTGCCAGCAGCGCCCAAGAAGGAAAACTGTTTTTT. Its protein product is CASSAQEGKLFF.

The CDR3 here is CASSPSDRTNTGELFF. The CDR3 region has the DNA TGTGCCAGCAGCCCTTCGGACAGGACGAACACCGGGGAGCTGTTTTTT. The J gene is TRBJ2-2, the V gene TRBV11-2; the match to TRBD1 covers 7 bases. There are 16 residues in the CDR3. Germline V gene sequence: CDR1 SGHAT, CDR2 FQNNGV. The J segment lost 0 bases and the V segment lost 5 bases, leaving 6 bases of the junction unmatched.

The chain recombines TRBV2 with TRBJ2-5, with D perhaps TRBD2 (5 bases). This CDR3 has 15 amino acids. V lost 7 bases and J 4 bases, leaving 19 bases between the germline ends. Germline V gene data show CDR1 as SNHLY and CDR2 as FYNNEI. The CDR3 sequence is CASITGRLGGETQYF. CDR3 in DNA: TGTGCCAGCATTACCGGGCGGCTAGGAGGAGAGACCCAGTACTTC.

The CDR3: CASSQERRGDTQYF. DNA for the CDR3: TGTGCCAGCAGCCAAGAGCGGAGGGGTGATACGCAGTATTTT. This sequence joins TRBV14 and TRBJ2-3, with D possibly being TRBD2 (6 bases). V lost 0 bases to trimming and J lost 6 bases, with 10 bases between them. Germline assignment: CDR1 SGHDN and CDR2 FVKESK. This CDR3 is 14 amino acids long. The full variable domain, in which reference TRBV14 and TRBJ2-3 provide the parts outside the CDR3, is EAGVTQFPSHSVIEKGQTVTLRCDPISGHDNLYWYRRVMGKEIKFLLHFVKESKQDESGMPNNRFLAERTGGTYSTLKVQPAELEDSGVYFCASSQERRGDTQYFGPGTRLTVL.